This is a list of T cell receptor beta chains from one sample in a study of glioma-infiltrating T cells after dendritic cell vaccination. The table came from immunoSEQ multiplex PCR; TCRdb's copy has only in-frame clones and leaves some out. Of around 92,000 clones listed, around 80% are singletons. The sequencing used blood, collected after dendritic cell vaccination. The receptors derive from a human donor with glioblastoma. Both conserved end residues are part of each CDR3. The D gene is left open where the match is weak. The size entry is marked missing in some rows and otherwise reads once, few, many or a size class.

D	V	J	size	CDR3	DNA
-	TRBV19	TRBJ2-5	-	CASSPPGLTPGETQYF	TGTGCCAGTAGCCCACCGGGACTTACACCGGGAGAGACCCAGTACTTC
TRBD1	TRBV6-5	TRBJ1-2	-	CASSGGTGGWQGYTF	TGTGCCAGCAGTGGCGGGACAGGGGGCTGGCAAGGCTACACCTTC
-	TRBV30	TRBJ1-2	few	CAWWSGRGIYGYTF	TGTGCCTGGTGGTCCGGCAGGGGCATCTATGGCTACACCTTC
-	TRBV30	TRBJ1-5	-	CAWSRPQDGYQPQHF	TGTGCCTGGAGTCGCCCTCAAGACGGGTATCAGCCCCAGCATTTT
TRBD1	TRBV5-1	TRBJ1-1	-	CASSSSGTGFLSTEAFF	TGCGCCAGCAGCTCGTCCGGGACAGGGTTCTTGAGCACTGAAGCTTTCTTT
TRBD2	TRBV18	TRBJ2-5	once	CASSPSSGRVQYF	TGTGCCAGCTCACCATCTAGCGGGAGGGTGCAGTACTTC
TRBD2	TRBV10-3	TRBJ2-5	-	CAISGPAGGRETQYF	TGTGCCATCAGTGGGCCAGCGGGGGGGCGGGAGACCCAGTACTTC
-	TRBV6-6	TRBJ2-7	-	CASLTPGVSEQYF	TGTGCCAGCCTCACCCCTGGAGTTAGCGAGCAGTACTTC
-	TRBV5-6	TRBJ2-1	many	CASSLRRAKGIEQFF	TGTGCCAGCAGCTTGAGGAGGGCCAAAGGGATTGAGCAGTTCTTC
-	TRBV10-3	TRBJ1-1	-	CAISEGSGEAFF	TGTGCCATCAGTGAGGGTTCAGGGGAAGCTTTCTTT
TRBD2	TRBV4-1	TRBJ2-1	-	CASSQDTSGGRDEQFF	TGCGCCAGCAGCCAAGATACGAGCGGGGGAAGAGATGAGCAGTTCTTC
-	TRBV7-9	TRBJ1-1	-	CASSLLRQTNTEAFF	TGTGCCAGCAGCTTATTGAGACAGACGAACACTGAAGCTTTCTTT
TRBD1	TRBV2	TRBJ2-7	-	CASSDGTGTIYEQYF	TGTGCCAGCAGTGACGGGACAGGGACGATCTACGAGCAGTACTTC
-	TRBV7-8	TRBJ1-4	-	CASSLARANEKLFF	TGTGCCAGCAGCTTAGCTCGTGCTAATGAAAAACTGTTTTTT
-	TRBV10-3	TRBJ2-3	-	CAISESGPLGADTQYF	TGTGCCATCAGCGAATCCGGGCCCCTCGGGGCAGATACGCAGTATTTT
TRBD1	TRBV7-8	TRBJ1-1	few	CASSLANRGMNTEAFF	TGTGCCAGCAGCTTAGCCAACAGGGGGATGAACACTGAAGCTTTCTTT
-	TRBV7-2	TRBJ2-7	-	CASSLAGGERSYEQYF	TGTGCCAGCAGCTTAGCTGGAGGGGAACGATCCTACGAGCAGTACTTC
TRBD1	TRBV5-4	TRBJ1-2	few	CASSWGQGGGYTF	TGTGCCAGCAGCTGGGGACAGGGCGGAGGCTACACCTTC
-	TRBV2	TRBJ2-7	-	CASLTSSTVGEQYF	TGTGCCAGCCTGACTAGTTCGACGGTGGGCGAGCAGTACTTC
-	TRBV10-3	TRBJ1-1	-	CAISESVRDTEAFF	TGTGCCATCAGTGAGTCAGTCAGGGACACTGAAGCTTTCTTT
TRBD2	TRBV9	TRBJ2-7	-	CANKGSGTSGRKGYEQYF	TGTGCCAACAAGGGCTCCGGGACTAGCGGGAGAAAAGGGTACGAGCAGTACTTC
-	TRBV4-1	TRBJ2-2	-	CASSHSGQPMNTGELFF	TGCGCCAGCAGCCACTCAGGACAGCCGATGAACACCGGGGAGCTGTTTTTT
-	TRBV6-5	TRBJ2-1	-	CASSSNRRGEQFF	TGTGCCAGCAGTTCTAATCGACGGGGGGAGCAGTTCTTC
TRBD1	TRBV28	TRBJ2-5	-	CASILQGAETQYF	TGTGCCAGCATCCTACAGGGGGCGGAGACCCAGTACTTC
TRBD1	TRBV2	TRBJ2-1	-	CASSAGQGAIYEQFF	TGTGCCAGCAGTGCGGGACAGGGGGCTATCTATGAGCAGTTCTTC
TRBD1	TRBV4-1	TRBJ1-1	-	CASSQARTGGTEAFF	TGCGCCAGCAGCCAGGCAAGGACAGGGGGCACTGAAGCTTTCTTT
-	TRBV25-1	TRBJ1-2	-	CASRRGSLTGYTF	TGTGCCAGCAGGAGAGGCAGTCTGACGGGCTACACCTTC
-	TRBV4-1	TRBJ1-4	-	CASSPGANDEKLFF	TGCGCCAGCAGCCCGGGAGCAAATGATGAAAAACTGTTTTTT
-	TRBV14	TRBJ1-1	-	CASSQWGVGEAFF	TGTGCCAGCAGCCAATGGGGGGTCGGTGAAGCTTTCTTT
TRBD1	TRBV28	TRBJ1-5	few	CASSRGQGARPQHF	TGTGCCAGCAGCCGAGGACAGGGTGCTCGGCCCCAGCATTTT
-	TRBV2	TRBJ2-6	-	CASSEEGAGANVLTF	TGTGCCAGCAGTGAAGAGGGGGCTGGGGCCAACGTCCTGACTTTC
-	TRBV5-5	TRBJ2-3	-	CASSFPTTQARTDTQYF	TGTGCCAGCAGCTTCCCGACCACCCAGGCCCGCACAGATACGCAGTATTTT
-	TRBV28	TRBJ1-5	-	CASRTIWGNQPQHF	TGTGCCAGCAGGACAATATGGGGCAATCAGCCCCAGCATTTT
TRBD1	TRBV4-1	TRBJ2-7	-	CASSPTGTGGAYEQYF	TGCGCCAGCAGCCCGACCGGGACAGGGGGCGCCTACGAGCAGTACTTC
-	TRBV10-3	TRBJ2-3	-	CAISEEPGKDTQYF	TGTGCCATCAGTGAGGAGCCAGGGAAAGATACGCAGTATTTT
-	TRBV7-9	TRBJ1-2	-	CASSLSGIYVIGYTF	TGTGCCAGCAGCTTATCAGGGATCTATGTTATCGGCTACACCTTC
-	TRBV13	TRBJ2-3	-	CASSYPSGQWGLTDTQYF	TGTGCCAGCAGCTATCCATCAGGACAGTGGGGTCTCACAGATACGCAGTATTTT
TRBD1	TRBV28	TRBJ1-6	once	CASSFPGQGASPLHF	TGTGCCAGCAGTTTTCCTGGACAGGGGGCGTCACCCCTCCACTTT
-	TRBV2	TRBJ1-5	-	CASREWGNQPQHF	TGTGCCAGCAGGGAGTGGGGCAATCAGCCCCAGCATTTT
TRBD2	TRBV5-1	TRBJ2-5	-	CASSLGTSKETQYF	TGCGCCAGCAGCTTGGGGACTAGCAAAGAGACCCAGTACTTC
TRBD1	TRBV28	TRBJ1-1	-	CASSARGWTEAFF	TGTGCCAGCAGCGCCAGGGGGTGGACTGAAGCTTTCTTT
-	TRBV19	TRBJ2-7	-	CASSEQGGAYEQYF	TGTGCCAGTAGCGAACAGGGTGGAGCCTACGAGCAGTACTTC
-	TRBV19	TRBJ1-2	-	CATTFGTQAGGYTF	TGTGCCACCACGTTCGGGACTCAGGCGGGGGGCTACACCTTC
TRBD1	TRBV15	TRBJ1-2	-	CATSGGQGRVGGYTF	TGTGCCACCAGCGGGGGACAGGGGCGCGTAGGTGGCTACACCTTC
-	TRBV30	TRBJ1-4	once	CAWSARQDNEKLFF	TGTGCCTGGAGTGCCCGACAGGATAATGAAAAACTGTTTTTT
-	TRBV5-6	TRBJ1-1	-	CASSAKTQGNTEAFF	TGTGCCAGCAGCGCAAAGACCCAGGGGAACACTGAAGCTTTCTTT
-	TRBV7-6	TRBJ2-7	-	CASSLTASVKRSSYEQYF	TGTGCCAGCAGCTTAACGGCTAGCGTTAAACGAAGCTCCTACGAGCAGTACTTC
TRBD1	TRBV19	TRBJ1-3	-	CASSSDRQGGNTIYF	TGTGCCAGTAGCTCCGACCGACAGGGAGGAAACACCATATATTTT
-	TRBV7-3	TRBJ2-2	-	CASRGAGNTGELFF	TGTGCCAGCAGGGGGGCGGGGAACACCGGGGAGCTGTTTTTT
-	TRBV6-1	TRBJ1-5	-	CASSKTGNSNQPQHF	TGTGCCAGCAGTAAGACAGGTAATAGCAATCAGCCCCAGCATTTT
TRBD1	TRBV30	TRBJ1-1	-	CAWSPRDRGWDTGAFF	TGTGCCTGGAGCCCCCGGGACAGGGGTTGGGACACTGGAGCTTTCTTT
TRBD1	TRBV6-5	TRBJ2-7	-	CASSLVRGHEQYF	TGTGCCAGCAGTTTAGTCAGGGGGCACGAGCAGTACTTC
TRBD2	TRBV5-3	TRBJ2-3	-	CARSLFTSGRSTDTQYF	TGTGCCAGAAGCTTGTTCACTAGCGGGAGGAGCACAGATACGCAGTATTTT
TRBD1	TRBV5-1	TRBJ2-7	few	CASSLDGTGFYEQYF	TGCGCCAGCAGCTTAGACGGGACAGGGTTCTACGAGCAGTACTTC